Sequencing of this TCR beta chain was carried out in a study of blood T cell repertoires in COVID-19. Produced via immunoSEQ multiplex PCR; TCRdb's table is partial and in-frame only. Of some 200,000 clones listed, approximately 84% are singletons. Per the germline V gene, CDR1 is LNHNV and CDR2 is YYDKDF (reference sequence). The CDR3 covers 19 residues. After removal of 0 bases from V and 0 bases from J, the junction contained 14 bases not matched to a gene. The sequencing sample was made of peripheral blood. This chain uses TRBV15 with TRBJ2-7, with TRBD1 identical over 7 bases. The TCR originated in an elderly man with acute or convalescent COVID-19. The CDR3 protein is CATSRDLRVRQGGSYEQYF. In nucleotides, the CDR3 is TGTGCCACCAGCAGAGATTTACGAGTGAGACAGGGTGGCTCCTACGAGCAGTACTTC.